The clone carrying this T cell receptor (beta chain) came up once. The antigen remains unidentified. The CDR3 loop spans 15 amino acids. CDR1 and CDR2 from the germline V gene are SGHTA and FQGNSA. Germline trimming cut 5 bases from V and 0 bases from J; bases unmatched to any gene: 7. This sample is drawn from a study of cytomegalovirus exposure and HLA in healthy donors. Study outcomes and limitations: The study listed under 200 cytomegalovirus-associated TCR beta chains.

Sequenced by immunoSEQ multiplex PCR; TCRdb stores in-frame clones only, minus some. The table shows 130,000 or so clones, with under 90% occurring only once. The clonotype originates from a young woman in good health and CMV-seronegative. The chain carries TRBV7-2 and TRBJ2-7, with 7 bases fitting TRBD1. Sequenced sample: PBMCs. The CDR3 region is CASSRTGESSYEQYF. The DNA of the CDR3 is TGTGCCAGCAGCCGGACAGGCGAAAGCTCCTACGAGCAGTACTTC.